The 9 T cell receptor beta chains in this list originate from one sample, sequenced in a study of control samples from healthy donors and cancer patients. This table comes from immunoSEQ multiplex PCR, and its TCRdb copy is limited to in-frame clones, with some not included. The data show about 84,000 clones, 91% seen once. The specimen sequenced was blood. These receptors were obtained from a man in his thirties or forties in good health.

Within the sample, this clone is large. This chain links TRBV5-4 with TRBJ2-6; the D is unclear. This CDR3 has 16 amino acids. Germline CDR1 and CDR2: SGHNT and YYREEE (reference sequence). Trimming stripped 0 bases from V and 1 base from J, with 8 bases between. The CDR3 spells CASSLGQPSGANVLTF. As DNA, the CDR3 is TGTGCCAGCAGCTTGGGGCAACCTTCTGGGGCCAACGTCCTGACTTTC.

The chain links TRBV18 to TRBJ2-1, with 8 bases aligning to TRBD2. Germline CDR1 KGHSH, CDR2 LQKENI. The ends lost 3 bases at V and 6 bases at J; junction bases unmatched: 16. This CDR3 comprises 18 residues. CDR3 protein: CASSPGIPGLGQVNEQFF. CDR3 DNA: TGTGCCAGCTCACCGGGAATTCCGGGACTAGGTCAGGTCAATGAGCAGTTCTTC.

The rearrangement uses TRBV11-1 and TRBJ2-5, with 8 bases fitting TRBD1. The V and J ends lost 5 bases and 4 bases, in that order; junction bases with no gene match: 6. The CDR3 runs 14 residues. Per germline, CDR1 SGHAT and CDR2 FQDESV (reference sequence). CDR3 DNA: TGTGCCAGCAGCCCGCAGGGGGCCGGAGAGACCCAGTACTTC. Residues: CASSPQGAGETQYF.

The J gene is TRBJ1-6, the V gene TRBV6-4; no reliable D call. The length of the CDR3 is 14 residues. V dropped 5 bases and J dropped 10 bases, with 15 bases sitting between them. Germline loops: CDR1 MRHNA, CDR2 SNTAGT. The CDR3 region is CASSRRGEESPLHF. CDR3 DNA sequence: TGTGCCAGCAGTCGGCGGGGTGAGGAGTCACCCCTCCACTTT.

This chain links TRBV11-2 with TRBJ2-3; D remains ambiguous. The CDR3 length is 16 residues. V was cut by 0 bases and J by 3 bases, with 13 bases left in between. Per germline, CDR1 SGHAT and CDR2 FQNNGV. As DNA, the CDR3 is TGTGCCAGCAGCTTAGATAGGGCTAGGCGAACAGATACGCAGTATTTT. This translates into CASSLDRARRTDTQYF.

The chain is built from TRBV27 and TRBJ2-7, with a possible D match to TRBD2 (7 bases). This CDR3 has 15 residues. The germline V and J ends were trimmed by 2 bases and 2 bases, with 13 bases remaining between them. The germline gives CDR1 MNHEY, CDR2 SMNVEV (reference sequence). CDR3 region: CASSLGGGHTYEQYF. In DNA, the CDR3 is TGTGCCAGCAGTTTAGGCGGGGGACACACCTACGAGCAGTACTTC.

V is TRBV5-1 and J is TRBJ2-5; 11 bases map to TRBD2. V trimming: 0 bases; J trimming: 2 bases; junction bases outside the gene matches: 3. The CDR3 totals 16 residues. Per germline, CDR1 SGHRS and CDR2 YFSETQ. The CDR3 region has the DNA TGCGCCAGCAGCTTGGGAGGGACTAGCGGACAAGAGACCCAGTACTTC. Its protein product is CASSLGGTSGQETQYF.

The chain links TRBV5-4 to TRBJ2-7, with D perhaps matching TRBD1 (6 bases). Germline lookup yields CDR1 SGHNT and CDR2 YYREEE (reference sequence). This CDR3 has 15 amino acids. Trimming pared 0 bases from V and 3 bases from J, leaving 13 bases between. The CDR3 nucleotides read TGTGCCAGCAGCTTGGGAGGAGCAGGGGACTACGAGCAGTACTTC. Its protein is CASSLGGAGDYEQYF.

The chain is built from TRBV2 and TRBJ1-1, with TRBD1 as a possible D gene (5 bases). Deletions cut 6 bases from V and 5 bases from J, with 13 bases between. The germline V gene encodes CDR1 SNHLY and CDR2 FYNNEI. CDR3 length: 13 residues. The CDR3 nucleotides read TGTGCCAGCAGCGGGAGGGAGGGGACTGAAGCTTTCTTT. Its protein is CASSGREGTEAFF.